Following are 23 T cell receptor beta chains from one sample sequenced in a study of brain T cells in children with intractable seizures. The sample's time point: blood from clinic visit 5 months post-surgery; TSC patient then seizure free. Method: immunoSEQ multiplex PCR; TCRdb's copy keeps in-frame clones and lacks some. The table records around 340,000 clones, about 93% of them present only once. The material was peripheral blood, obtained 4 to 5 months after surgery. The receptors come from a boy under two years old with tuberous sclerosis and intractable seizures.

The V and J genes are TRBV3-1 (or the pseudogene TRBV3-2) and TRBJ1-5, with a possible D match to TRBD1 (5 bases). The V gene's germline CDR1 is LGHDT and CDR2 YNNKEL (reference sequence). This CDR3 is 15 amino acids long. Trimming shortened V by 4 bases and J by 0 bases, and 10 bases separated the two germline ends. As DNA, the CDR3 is TGTGCCAGCAGCCCCAGGGTTAATAGCAATCAGCCCCAGCATTTT. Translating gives CASSPRVNSNQPQHF.

In DNA, the CDR3 is TGTGCCAGCAGTTTACGGCGGGGGGGCGGCACCGGGGAGCTGTTTTTT. It encodes CASSLRRGGGTGELFF. The chain joins TRBV6-5 to TRBJ2-2; 9 bases fit TRBD2. In germline, CDR1 is MNHEY, CDR2 SVGAGI. The junction had 7 bases not matched to a gene; V was cut back by 4 bases and J by 4 bases. The CDR3 consists of 16 residues.

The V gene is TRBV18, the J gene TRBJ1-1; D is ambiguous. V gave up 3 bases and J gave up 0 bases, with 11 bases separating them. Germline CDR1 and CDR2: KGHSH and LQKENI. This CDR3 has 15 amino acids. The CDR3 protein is CASSPSRHVNTEAFF. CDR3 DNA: TGTGCCAGCTCACCTTCCCGACACGTGAACACTGAAGCTTTCTTT. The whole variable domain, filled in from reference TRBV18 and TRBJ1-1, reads NAGVMQNPRHLVRRRGQEARLRCSPMKGHSHVYWYRQLPEEGLKFMVYLQKENIIDESGMPKERFSAEFPKEGPSILRIQQVVRGDSAAYFCASSPSRHVNTEAFFGQGTRLTVV.

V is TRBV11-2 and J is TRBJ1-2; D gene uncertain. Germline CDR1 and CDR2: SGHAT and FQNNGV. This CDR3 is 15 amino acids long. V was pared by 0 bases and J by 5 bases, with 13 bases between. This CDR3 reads CASSLDFAGWYGYTF. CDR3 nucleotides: TGTGCCAGCAGCTTAGATTTTGCAGGCTGGTATGGCTACACCTTC.

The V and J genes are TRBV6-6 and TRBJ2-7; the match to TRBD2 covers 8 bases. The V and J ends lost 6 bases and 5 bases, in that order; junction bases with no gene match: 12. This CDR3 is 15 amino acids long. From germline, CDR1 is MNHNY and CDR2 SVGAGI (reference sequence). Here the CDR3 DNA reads TGTGCCAGCAGCCTCGGGGGGGAAGCTTTCGACGAGCAGTACTTC. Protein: CASSLGGEAFDEQYF.

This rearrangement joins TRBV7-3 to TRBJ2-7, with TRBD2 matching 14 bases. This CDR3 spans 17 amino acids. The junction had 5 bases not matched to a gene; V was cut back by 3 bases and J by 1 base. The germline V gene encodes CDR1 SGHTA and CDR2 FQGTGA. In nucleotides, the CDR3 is TGTGCCAGCAGCTTGACCGGGACTAGCGGGGGATCCTACGAGCAGTACTTC. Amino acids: CASSLTGTSGGSYEQYF.

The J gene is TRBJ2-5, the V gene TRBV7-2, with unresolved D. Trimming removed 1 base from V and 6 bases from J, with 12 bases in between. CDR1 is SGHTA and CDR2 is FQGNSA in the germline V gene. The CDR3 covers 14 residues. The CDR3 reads CASSLVSPAKTQYF. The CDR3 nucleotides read TGTGCCAGCAGCTTAGTTAGCCCCGCGAAGACCCAGTACTTC.

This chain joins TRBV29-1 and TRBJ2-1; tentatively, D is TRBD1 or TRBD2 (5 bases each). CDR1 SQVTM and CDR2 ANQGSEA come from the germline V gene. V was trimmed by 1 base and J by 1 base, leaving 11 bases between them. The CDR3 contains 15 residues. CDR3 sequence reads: CSVEVTGGSYNEQFF. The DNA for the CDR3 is TGCAGCGTTGAAGTGACTGGGGGTTCCTACAATGAGCAGTTCTTC.

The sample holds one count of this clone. This CDR3 is CASGRSSTSIQYF. Here the CDR3 DNA reads TGTGCCAGCGGCCGCTCGTCGACGTCCATTCAGTACTTC. The chain combines TRBV6-2 or TRBV6-3 with TRBJ2-4; D not resolved. Germline CDR1 and CDR2: MNHEY and SVGEGT. V was clipped by 8 bases and J by 9 bases, with 17 bases between them. The CDR3 spans 13 residues.

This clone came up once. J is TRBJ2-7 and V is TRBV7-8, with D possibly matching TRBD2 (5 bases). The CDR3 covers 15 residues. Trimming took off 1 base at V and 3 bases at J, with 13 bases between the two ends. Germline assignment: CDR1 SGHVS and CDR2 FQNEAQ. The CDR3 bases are TGTGCCAGCAGCTTAGGGTTTTTACGGGACTACGAGCAGTACTTC. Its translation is CASSLGFLRDYEQYF.

CDR3 nucleotide sequence: TGCAGCGTTGAAACAAGCTCCTACGAGCAGTACTTC. Translating it yields CSVETSSYEQYF. The chain combines TRBV29-1 with TRBJ2-7; D unclear. The CDR3 extends over 12 amino acids. CDR1 is SQVTM and CDR2 is ANQGSEA in the germline V gene. Trimming cost V 2 bases and J 0 bases, with 5 bases left between them.

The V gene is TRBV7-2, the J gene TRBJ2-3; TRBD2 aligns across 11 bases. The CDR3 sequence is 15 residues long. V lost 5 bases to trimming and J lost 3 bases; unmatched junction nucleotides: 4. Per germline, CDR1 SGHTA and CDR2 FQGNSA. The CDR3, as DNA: TGTGCCAGCAGCCCTAGCGGGGGGTTGACAGATACGCAGTATTTT. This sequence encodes CASSPSGGLTDTQYF.

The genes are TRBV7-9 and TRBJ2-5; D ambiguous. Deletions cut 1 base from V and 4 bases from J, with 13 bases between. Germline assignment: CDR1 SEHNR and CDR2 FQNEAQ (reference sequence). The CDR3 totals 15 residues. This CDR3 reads CASSLEDLIAETQYF. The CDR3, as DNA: TGTGCCAGCAGCTTAGAGGACCTGATCGCAGAGACCCAGTACTTC.

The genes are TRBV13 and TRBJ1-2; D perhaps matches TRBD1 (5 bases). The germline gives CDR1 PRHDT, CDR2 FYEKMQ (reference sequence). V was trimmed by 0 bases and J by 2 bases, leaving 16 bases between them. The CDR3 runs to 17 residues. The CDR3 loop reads CASSLGLSWGRNYGYTF. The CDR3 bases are TGTGCCAGCAGCTTAGGCCTAAGCTGGGGGAGAAACTATGGCTACACCTTC.

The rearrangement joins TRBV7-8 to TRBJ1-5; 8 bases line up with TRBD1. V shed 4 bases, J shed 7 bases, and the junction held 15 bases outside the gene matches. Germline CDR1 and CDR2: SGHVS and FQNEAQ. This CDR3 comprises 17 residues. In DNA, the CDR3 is TGTGCCAGCAGCTCCCCCCAAGTCCAGGGGGCAGGACAGCCCCAGCATTTT. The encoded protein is CASSSPQVQGAGQPQHF.

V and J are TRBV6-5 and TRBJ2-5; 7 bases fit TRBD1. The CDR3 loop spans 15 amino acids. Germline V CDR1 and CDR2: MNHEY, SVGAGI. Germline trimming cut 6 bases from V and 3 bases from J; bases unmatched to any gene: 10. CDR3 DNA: TGTGCCAGCAGGGCCTGGGTCGGGACAGAAGAGACCCAGTACTTC. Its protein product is CASRAWVGTEETQYF.

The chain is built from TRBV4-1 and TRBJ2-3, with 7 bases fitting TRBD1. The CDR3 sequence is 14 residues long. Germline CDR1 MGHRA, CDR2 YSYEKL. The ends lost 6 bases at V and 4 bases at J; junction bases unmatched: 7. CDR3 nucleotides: TGCGCCAGCAGACACGGACAGGAACCAGATACGCAGTATTTT. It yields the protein CASRHGQEPDTQYF.

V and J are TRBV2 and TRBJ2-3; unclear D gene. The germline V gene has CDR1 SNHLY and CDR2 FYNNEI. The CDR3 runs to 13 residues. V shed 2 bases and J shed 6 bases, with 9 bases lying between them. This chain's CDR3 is CASSEWVLDTQYF. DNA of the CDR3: TGTGCCAGCAGTGAATGGGTACTGGATACGCAGTATTTT.

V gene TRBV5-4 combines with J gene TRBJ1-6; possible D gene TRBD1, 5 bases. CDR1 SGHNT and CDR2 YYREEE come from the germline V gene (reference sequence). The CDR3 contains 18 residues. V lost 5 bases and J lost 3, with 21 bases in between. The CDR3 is CASSYHPLTDIYNSPLHF. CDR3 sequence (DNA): TGTGCCAGCAGTTACCATCCGCTGACAGACATCTATAATTCACCCCTCCACTTT.

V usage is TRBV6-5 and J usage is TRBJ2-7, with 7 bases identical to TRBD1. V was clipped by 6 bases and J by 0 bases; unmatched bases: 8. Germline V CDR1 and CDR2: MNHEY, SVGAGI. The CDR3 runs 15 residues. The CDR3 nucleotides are TGTGCCAGCAGATATCCCCGGACAGGCTCCTACGAGCAGTACTTC. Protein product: CASRYPRTGSYEQYF.

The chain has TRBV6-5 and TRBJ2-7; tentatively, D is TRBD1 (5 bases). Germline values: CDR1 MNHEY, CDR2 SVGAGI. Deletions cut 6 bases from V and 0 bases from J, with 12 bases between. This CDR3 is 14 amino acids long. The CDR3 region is CASRSQAHSYEQYF. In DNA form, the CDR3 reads TGTGCCAGCAGATCACAGGCCCACTCCTACGAGCAGTACTTC.

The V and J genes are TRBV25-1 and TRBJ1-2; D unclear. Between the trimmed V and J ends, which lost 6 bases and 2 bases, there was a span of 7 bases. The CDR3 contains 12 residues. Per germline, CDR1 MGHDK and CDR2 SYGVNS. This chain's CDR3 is CASRNGNYGYTF. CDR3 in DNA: TGTGCCAGCAGAAATGGAAACTATGGCTACACCTTC.

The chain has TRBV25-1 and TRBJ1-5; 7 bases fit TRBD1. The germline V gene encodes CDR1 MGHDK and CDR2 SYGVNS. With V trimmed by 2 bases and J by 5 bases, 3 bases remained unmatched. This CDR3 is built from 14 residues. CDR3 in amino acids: CASSELTGDQPQHF. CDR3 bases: TGTGCCAGCAGTGAACTAACAGGGGATCAGCCCCAGCATTTT.